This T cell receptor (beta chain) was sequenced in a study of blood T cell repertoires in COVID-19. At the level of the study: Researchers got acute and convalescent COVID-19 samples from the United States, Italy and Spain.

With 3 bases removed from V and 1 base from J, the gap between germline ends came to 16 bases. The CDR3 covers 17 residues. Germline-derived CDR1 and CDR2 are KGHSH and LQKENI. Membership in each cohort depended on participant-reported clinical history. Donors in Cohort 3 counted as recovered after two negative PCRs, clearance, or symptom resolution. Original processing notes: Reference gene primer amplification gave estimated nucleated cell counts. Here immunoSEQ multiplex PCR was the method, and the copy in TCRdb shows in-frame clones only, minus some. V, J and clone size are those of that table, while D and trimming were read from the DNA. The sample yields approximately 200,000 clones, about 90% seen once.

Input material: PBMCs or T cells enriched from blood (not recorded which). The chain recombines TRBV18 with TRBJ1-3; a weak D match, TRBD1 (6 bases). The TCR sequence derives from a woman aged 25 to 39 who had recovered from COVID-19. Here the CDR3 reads CASSPRTETLSGNTIYF. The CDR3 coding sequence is TGTGCCAGCTCACCTAGGACAGAGACGTTATCTGGAAACACCATATATTTT.